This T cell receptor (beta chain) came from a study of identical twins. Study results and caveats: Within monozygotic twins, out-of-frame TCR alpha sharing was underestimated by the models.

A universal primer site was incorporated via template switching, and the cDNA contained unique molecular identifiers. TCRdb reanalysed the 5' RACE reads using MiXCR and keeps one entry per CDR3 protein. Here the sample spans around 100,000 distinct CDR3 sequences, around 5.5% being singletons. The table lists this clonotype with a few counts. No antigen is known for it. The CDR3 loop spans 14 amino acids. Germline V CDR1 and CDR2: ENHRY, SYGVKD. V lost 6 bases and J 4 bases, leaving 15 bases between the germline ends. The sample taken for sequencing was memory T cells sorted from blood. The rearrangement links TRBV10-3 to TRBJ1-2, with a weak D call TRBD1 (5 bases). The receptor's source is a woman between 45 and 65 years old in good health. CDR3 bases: TGTGCCATCAGGGCAGTCGGAGGGGTCTATGGCTACACCTTC. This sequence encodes CAIRAVGGVYGYTF.